One and the same sample provided the 28 T cell receptor beta chains below, sequenced in a study of T cells in Graves' hyperthyroidism and ophthalmopathy. Template material for amplifying TCR beta CDR3 regions consisted of RNA transcripts. Initially, a first-round RT-PCR of the TCR CDR3 employed the HTBI primer set. TCRdb passed the multiplex PCR reads through MiXCR, listing each CDR3 protein once. Of approximately 300,000 distinct CDR3 sequences in the sample, over 15% were seen once. What was sequenced was blood. Source of these receptors: a man aged 30-40 years with Graves' hyperthyroidism.

This clonotype was detected ten times or more. The V call is TRBV20-1, the J call TRBJ2-7; possibly TRBD2 for D (5 bases). The germline V gene has CDR1 DFQATT and CDR2 SNEGSKA (reference sequence). Trimming left V 1 base short and J 2 bases short, with 18 bases between. This CDR3 has 16 amino acids. CDR3 loop: CSARVRPADLAYEQYF. The CDR3 bases are TGCAGTGCTAGAGTCCGGCCAGCGGACCTTGCCTACGAGCAGTACTTC.

With respect to this clonotype: This may be a read error, as it is one base from a much larger clone. The V and J genes are TRBV11-2 and TRBJ1-2; no reliable D call. The CDR3 length is 12 residues. CDR1 SGHAT and CDR2 FQNNGV come from the germline V gene. The CDR3 sequence is CASSSTNYDYTF. CDR3 coding DNA: TGTGCCAGCAGCTCTACTAACTATGACTACACCTTC.

This clonotype has just a few counts. V gene TRBV5-6 combines with J gene TRBJ2-2; 7 bases align to TRBD1. The CDR3 runs 16 residues. CDR1 and CDR2 from the germline V gene are SGHDT and YYEEEE. J gave up 3 bases and V 3 bases, and 8 bases lay outside the gene matches. CDR3 sequence (DNA): TGTGCCAGCAGCTCCTCACAGGGGTCGGACACCGGGGAGCTGTTTTTT. It encodes CASSSSQGSDTGELFF.

This clonotype was seen at least ten times. This chain connects TRBV30 to TRBJ2-1; possibly TRBD2 for D (6 bases). The CDR3 runs to 14 residues. Trimming shortened V by 4 bases and J by 6 bases, and 16 bases separated the two germline ends. In germline, CDR1 is GTSNPN, CDR2 SVGIG (reference sequence). CDR3 residues: CAWKGGLASNEQFF. CDR3 in DNA: TGTGCCTGGAAGGGTGGCCTAGCGAGCAATGAGCAGTTCTTC. The full variable domain, its missing parts supplied by reference TRBV30 and TRBJ2-1, is SQTIHQWPATLVQPVGSPLSLECTVEGTSNPNLYWYRQAAGRGLQLLFYSVGIGQISSEVPQNLSASRPQDRQFILSSKKLLLSDSGFYLCAWKGGLASNEQFFGPGTRLTVL.

The chain links TRBV13 to TRBJ2-7; TRBD2 might be the D (6 bases). The germline V gene encodes CDR1 PRHDT and CDR2 FYEKMQ (reference sequence). V was clipped by 1 base and J by 0 bases, with 13 bases between them. The CDR3 covers 16 residues. The CDR3 reads CASSLAGGETSYEQYF. The CDR3 DNA is TGTGCCAGCAGCTTAGCCGGGGGTGAAACCTCCTACGAGCAGTACTTC.

This clonotype has a count of ten or more. This sequence joins TRBV13 and TRBJ2-3, with D perhaps TRBD2 (5 bases). The CDR3 totals 14 residues. Trimming shortened V by 4 bases and J by 3 bases, and 11 bases separated the two germline ends. Germline assignment: CDR1 PRHDT and CDR2 FYEKMQ (reference sequence). The CDR3 here is CASSSHGLTDTQYF. The CDR3 DNA follows: TGTGCCAGCAGCTCACACGGACTGACAGATACGCAGTATTTT.

Ten or more counts support this clonotype. This chain links TRBV13 with TRBJ2-1; no reliable D call. Trimming left V 5 bases short and J 3 bases short, with 8 bases between. This CDR3 spans 13 amino acids. The germline gives CDR1 PRHDT, CDR2 FYEKMQ (reference sequence). In DNA form, the CDR3 reads TGTGCCAGCAGCGAAGACGACTACAATGAGCAGTTCTTC. Its protein product is CASSEDDYNEQFF.

The table lists this clonotype with a few counts. This chain uses TRBV30 with TRBJ2-1; 8 bases are shared with TRBD1. Germline V CDR1 and CDR2: GTSNPN, SVGIG (reference sequence). The V gene end was trimmed by 5 bases and the J gene end by 2 bases; junction bases not matched to a gene: 11. CDR3 size: 16 residues. The CDR3 DNA sequence: TGTGCCTGGGTGGGGACAGGAGGGGTAACCTACAATGAGCAGTTCTTC. Translating gives CAWVGTGGVTYNEQFF.

This clonotype was seen ten or more times. The chain's CDR3 is CASRDRSGKWNEQFF. The CDR3 DNA follows: TGTGCCAGCAGGGATCGAAGCGGGAAATGGAATGAGCAGTTCTTC. V usage is TRBV2 and J usage is TRBJ2-1; TRBD2 matches at 7 bases. This CDR3 has 15 residues. The germline V gene has CDR1 SNHLY and CDR2 FYNNEI. Trimming at V came to 6 bases and at J to 7 bases, leaving 12 bases not matched to a gene.

This clonotype was recorded once. This may arise from a read error, as a much more abundant clone is one base away. The chain employs TRBV6-1 and TRBJ2-1, with 14 bases lining up with TRBD2. V shed 3 bases and J 7 bases; nucleotides not matched to a gene: 5. The germline CDR1 and CDR2 sequences are MNHNS and SASEGT. This CDR3 has 16 residues. DNA of the CDR3: TGTGCCAGCAGTGATCCGGGACTAGCGGGAGTTAATGAGCAGTTCTTC. Its protein product is CASSDPGLAGVNEQFF.

The chain recombines TRBV2 with TRBJ1-5, with D unresolved. Trimming cost V 1 base and J 3 bases, with 7 bases left between them. This CDR3 region has 14 residues. From germline, CDR1 is SNHLY and CDR2 FYNNEI. The CDR3 sequence is CASSEDSFNQPQHF. As DNA, the CDR3 is TGTGCCAGCAGTGAAGACAGTTTCAATCAGCCCCAGCATTTT. Full variable domain (remainder filled in from reference TRBV2 and TRBJ1-5): EPEVTQTPSHQVTQMGQEVILRCVPISNHLYFYWYRQILGQKVEFLVSFYNNEISEKSEIFDDQFSVERPDGSNFTLKIRSTKLEDSAMYFCASSEDSFNQPQHFGDGTRLSIL.

This chain uses TRBV6-1 with TRBJ2-2, with D tentatively TRBD2 (5 bases). CDR1 is MNHNS and CDR2 is SASEGT in the germline V gene. V lost 6 bases to trimming and J lost 3 bases, with 11 bases between them. The CDR3 is made up of 14 amino acids. In nucleotides, the CDR3 is TGTGCCAGCAGGGCGGCCGGGGACACCGGGGAGCTGTTTTTT. Translation: CASRAAGDTGELFF.

This clonotype was counted between two and nine times. The rearrangement links TRBV7-9 to TRBJ2-3; 11 positions agree with TRBD2. Germline assignment: CDR1 SEHNR and CDR2 FQNEAQ (reference sequence). With V trimmed by 5 bases and J by 2 bases, 9 bases remained unmatched. This CDR3 has 17 amino acids. The CDR3, as DNA: TGTGCCAGCAGCCCAGAACGACTAGCGGGGATCACAGATACGCAGTATTTT. As protein: CASSPERLAGITDTQYF.

This clonotype was seen many times. The chain couples TRBV5-1 to TRBJ2-7; 9 positions match TRBD2. V lost 3 bases, J lost 6 bases, and 7 bases stayed unmatched. The length of the CDR3 is 14 residues. Per the germline V gene, CDR1 is SGHRS and CDR2 is YFSETQ. CDR3 in amino acids: CASSSIAGEFEQYF. CDR3 DNA sequence: TGCGCCAGCAGCTCAATAGCGGGGGAATTCGAGCAGTACTTC.

A few counts support this clonotype. Just one base apart from a much larger clone, this may be a read error. V and J are TRBV12-5 and TRBJ2-1; D may correspond to TRBD1 or TRBD2 (5 bases each). Trimming stripped 4 bases from V and 8 bases from J, with 18 bases between. CDR3 size: 15 residues. The germline V gene encodes CDR1 LGHNT and CDR2 FRNRAP. Written as DNA, the CDR3 is TGTGCTAGTGGTTCCTCCCGGGACCCAGACGATGAGCAGTTCTTC. It is translated as CASGSSRDPDDEQFF.

This clonotype showed up many times. This sequence joins TRBV7-2 and TRBJ2-7; no clear D gene. Germline CDR1 is SGHTA and CDR2 is FQGNSA. CDR3 length equals 14 residues. V dropped 2 bases and J dropped 2 bases, with 10 bases sitting between them. The CDR3: CASSLYRPPYEQYF. The CDR3 coding sequence is TGTGCCAGCAGCTTATACAGACCCCCCTACGAGCAGTACTTC.

This clonotype has ten or more counts. The chain couples TRBV7-9 to TRBJ1-2; D is possibly TRBD1 (5 bases). The CDR3 runs 12 residues. Germline values: CDR1 SEHNR, CDR2 FQNEAQ (reference sequence). V dropped 1 base and J dropped 8 bases, with 8 bases sitting between them. The CDR3 loop is CASSLGREGYTF. The DNA for the CDR3 is TGTGCCAGCAGCTTAGGCAGGGAGGGCTACACCTTC.

This clonotype was detected ten times or more. The rearrangement links TRBV5-1 to TRBJ2-1; no clear D. V was cut by 0 bases and J by 1 base, with 5 bases left in between. Looked up from germline, CDR1 is SGHRS and CDR2 is YFSETQ. The CDR3 is made up of 14 amino acids. CDR3 sequence reads: CASSLEQSYNEQFF. The CDR3 coding sequence is TGCGCCAGCAGCTTGGAGCAGTCCTACAATGAGCAGTTCTTC.

This clonotype was seen ten or more times. CDR3 sequence reads: CASSSGTSGRGDTQYF. CDR3 DNA sequence: TGTGCCAGCAGCTCCGGGACTAGCGGGAGAGGAGATACGCAGTATTTT. The gene calls are TRBV11-2 and TRBJ2-3, with 14 nucleotides matching TRBD2. Germline lookup yields CDR1 SGHAT and CDR2 FQNNGV. The CDR3 is 16 residues long. J was trimmed by 5 bases and V by 4 bases; bases with no gene match: 5. The full variable domain, rest sourced from reference TRBV11-2 and TRBJ2-3, is EAGVAQSPRYKIIEKRQSVAFWCNPISGHATLYWYQQILGQGPKLLIQFQNNGVVDDSQLPKDRFSAERLKGVDSTLKIQPAKLEDSAVYLCASSSGTSGRGDTQYFGPGTRLTVL.

This clonotype showed up many times. The V call is TRBV28, the J call TRBJ1-5; 9 bases match TRBD1. Germline CDR1 reads MDHEN; CDR2 reads SYDVKM. The CDR3 loop spans 17 amino acids. Losses at the gene ends were 5 bases for V and 5 bases for J; bases not matched to a gene: 13. CDR3 in amino acids: CASSRTGVFASDQPQHF. CDR3 coding DNA: TGTGCCAGCAGTCGGACAGGGGTTTTTGCCTCGGATCAGCCCCAGCATTTT.

The rearrangement uses TRBV7-9 and TRBJ2-7, with TRBD1 identical over 8 bases. The CDR3 extends over 13 amino acids. Germline loops: CDR1 SEHNR, CDR2 FQNEAQ (reference sequence). Trimming at V came to 6 bases and at J to 3 bases, leaving 4 bases not matched to a gene. Written as DNA, the CDR3 is TGTGCCAGCAGATTCGACAGGGGCTACGAGCAGTACTTC. Its translation: CASRFDRGYEQYF.

This clonotype has a count of ten or more. The V gene is TRBV7-3, the J gene TRBJ2-3; TRBD2 is a possible D gene (6 bases). In germline, CDR1 is SGHTA, CDR2 FQGTGA. V gave up 4 bases and J gave up 1 base, with 12 bases separating them. This CDR3 has 15 amino acids. The CDR3: CASSSGTPRTDTQYF. The CDR3 DNA is TGTGCCAGCAGCTCCGGGACTCCACGCACAGATACGCAGTATTTT.

This clonotype was seen at least ten times. J is TRBJ1-2 and V is TRBV28; D gene uncertain. Germline loops: CDR1 MDHEN, CDR2 SYDVKM. V lost 1 base, J lost 2 bases, and 5 bases lay in between. The CDR3 runs 13 residues. CDR3 sequence: CASSLYQNYGYTF. The CDR3 DNA follows: TGTGCCAGCAGTTTATATCAGAACTATGGCTACACCTTC.

A few counts support this clonotype. V and J are TRBV7-3 and TRBJ2-1; the match to TRBD2 covers 15 bases. The J segment lost 8 bases and the V segment lost 0 bases, leaving 2 bases of the junction unmatched. Germline CDR1 SGHTA, CDR2 FQGTGA. This CDR3 has 16 amino acids. DNA for the CDR3: TGTGCCAGCAGCTTAACGGGACTAGCGGGGGGAGATGAGCAGTTCTTC. Protein product: CASSLTGLAGGDEQFF.

This clonotype was seen at least ten times. The J gene is TRBJ2-7, the V gene TRBV2; tentative D call: TRBD1 (6 bases). Germline-derived CDR1 and CDR2 are SNHLY and FYNNEI. The CDR3 totals 12 residues. Trimming stripped 8 bases from V and 0 bases from J, with 8 bases between. The CDR3 sequence is CASYRDSYEQYF. CDR3 nucleotides: TGTGCCAGCTACAGGGACTCCTACGAGCAGTACTTC.

This clonotype was observed many times. This rearrangement joins TRBV29-1 to TRBJ2-5, with a weak D call TRBD1 (7 bases). The V end lost 4 bases, the J end lost 2 bases, and 17 bases lay between the germline ends. The CDR3 runs to 15 residues. Germline CDR1 and CDR2: SQVTM and ANQGSEA. CDR3 nucleotide sequence: TGCAGCGTTGGGGACTGGGGGACAGCGCAAGAGACCCAGTACTTC. Translated, it gives CSVGDWGTAQETQYF.

The V gene is TRBV5-6, the J gene TRBJ2-1; TRBD2 aligns across 9 bases. Germline-derived CDR1 and CDR2 are SGHDT and YYEEEE. J gave up 8 bases and V 1 base, and 10 bases lay outside the gene matches. The CDR3 totals 16 residues. CDR3: CASSLTQLSGSDEQFF. The DNA of the CDR3 is TGTGCCAGCAGCTTGACCCAACTTAGCGGGAGCGATGAGCAGTTCTTC.

The rearrangement uses TRBV24-1 and TRBJ2-1, with TRBD2 matching 12 bases. The length of the CDR3 is 17 residues. J lost 1 base, V lost 4 bases, and 4 bases had no gene match. The V gene's germline CDR1 is KGHDR and CDR2 SFDVKD. CDR3 nucleotide sequence: TGTGCCACCAGTGACAAGGGACTAGCGGGTTCCTACAATGAGCAGTTCTTC. Its translation is CATSDKGLAGSYNEQFF.